The sequence of this TCR beta chain was determined in a study of tumor-infiltrating lymphocytes in primary liver carcinoma. Overall study context: Samples had roughly 3.5 to 8 million productive TCRbeta reads, comparable between tissue types.

This clonotype occurred a few times. What it binds is unknown. Priming with a constant-region primer yielded TCR beta cDNA from around 0.45 ug total RNA. Sequencing libraries for TCR beta derived from three nested multiplex PCR rounds that used slightly modified ARM-PCR. TRBV1-TRBV30 forward primers and a C-beta reverse primer were used in the first two PCR rounds, which each ran for approximately 11 cycles. TCRdb analysed the multiplex PCR reads with MiXCR anew, one entry per CDR3 protein. The sample lists about 130,000 distinct CDR3 sequences; 55% to 75% were seen once. V lost 5 bases and J lost 0, with 8 bases in between. The CDR3 contains 14 residues. Looked up from germline, CDR1 is MDHEN and CDR2 is SYDVKM. Both RNA and DNA were isolated together from roughly 20-30 mg of bulk tissue that had not been sorted. General study points: Tumor samples exhibited a significantly greater top-250-clone fraction than blood samples (p = 0.039).

The V and J genes are TRBV28 and TRBJ1-5; the D is unclear. This receptor was taken from a woman aged 55 to 70 with primary liver carcinoma and hepatitis B virus infection. The sequenced sample was liver tumor tissue from sampling region 3. Subset in this sample: tumor region T3, left-lateral pole. The CDR3: CASSPYFSNQPQHF. The CDR3 DNA reads as TGTGCCAGCAGTCCCTATTTTAGCAATCAGCCCCAGCATTTT.